A single sample is the source of the 32 T cell receptor beta chains below, sequenced in a study of T cells expressing NK-cell markers. From the 5' RACE reads, TCRdb lists one entry per CDR3 protein and no DNA. This listing includes over 13,000 distinct CDR3 sequences. Material: blood T cells: a sorted CD56 or NKG2C T cell subset, CD4+ or CD8+ T cells, or bulk PBMC T cells (not recorded which). These receptors came from a man aged 18 to 70 in good health.

This clonotype counts as medium-sized (0.01 to 0.1%) by frequency. CDR3 sequence: CASSFRAGGELFF. The V gene is TRBV12-3 or TRBV12-4, the J gene TRBJ2-2; lacking DNA, the TRBD2 call made by TCRdb goes unchecked. The CDR3 consists of 13 residues.

The chain is built from TRBV28 and TRBJ2-7; TCRdb indicates TRBD2, and absent DNA this call remains unverified. The CDR3 has 15 amino acids. Germline CDR1 reads MDHEN; CDR2 reads SYDVKM. CDR3 in amino acids: CASSYSSARAYEQYF.

CDR3 protein: CASSLAGSNQPQHF. The chain combines TRBV4-2 with TRBJ1-5. The CDR3 sequence is 14 residues long. In germline, CDR1 is LGHNA, CDR2 YNFKEQ.

The chain combines TRBV20-1 with TRBJ1-3. CDR1 DFQATT and CDR2 SNEGSKA come from the germline V gene (reference sequence). The CDR3 runs 12 residues. The CDR3 sequence: CSVPFSGNTIYF.

The chain joins TRBV7-9 to TRBJ1-2. Germline-derived CDR1 and CDR2 are SEHNR and FQNEAQ (reference sequence). The CDR3 is 12 amino acids. CDR3 amino acids: CAGTGSNYGYTF. Combining the CDR3 with reference TRBV7-9 and TRBJ1-2 gives the whole variable domain DTGVSQNPRHKITKRGQNVTFRCDPISEHNRLYWYRQTLGQGPEFLTYFQNEAQLEKSRLLSDRFSAERPKGSFSTLEIQRTEQGDSAMYLCAGTGSNYGYTFGSGTRLTVV.

V usage is TRBV4-3 and J usage is TRBJ2-3. Germline assignment: CDR1 LGHNA and CDR2 YSLEER. The CDR3 is 15 residues long. CDR3 residues: CASSQGHSSTDTQYF.

V gene TRBV4-3 combines with J gene TRBJ2-1. This CDR3 spans 13 amino acids. Germline V gene lookup returns CDR1 LGHNA and CDR2 YSLEER. CDR3 protein: CASSQDYYNEQFF.

The chain links TRBV7-9 to TRBJ2-1. The CDR3 totals 15 residues. Per the germline V gene, CDR1 is SEHNR and CDR2 is FQNEAQ (reference sequence). CDR3 in amino acids: CASSPLGDSYNEQFF.

The rearrangement links TRBV5-1 to TRBJ2-4. Germline values: CDR1 SGHRS, CDR2 YFSETQ. The CDR3 is 14 amino acids. CDR3 region: CASSLDRGGNIQYF.

The rearrangement uses TRBV6-1 and TRBJ2-3; there is no DNA to check the TCRdb D call of TRBD2. The CDR3 consists of 14 residues. CDR1 and CDR2 from the germline V gene are MNHNS and SASEGT. This CDR3 is CASRALAIRDTQYF.

The chain links TRBV7-9 to TRBJ1-1. Germline loops: CDR1 SEHNR, CDR2 FQNEAQ (reference sequence). The CDR3 runs 14 residues. CDR3 sequence: CASSLAEGLTEAFF.

The chain couples TRBV7-6 to TRBJ2-1. Germline CDR1 reads SGHVS; CDR2 reads FNYEAQ. This CDR3 is 15 amino acids long. The CDR3 reads CASSDVRGPYHEQFF.

V is TRBV4-2 and J is TRBJ1-1; TCRdb's D gene call, TRBD1, goes unchecked for lack of DNA. Germline CDR1 is LGHNA and CDR2 is YNFKEQ. CDR3 size: 15 residues. The CDR3 reads CASSQDDGAYTEAFF.

The rearrangement links TRBV28 to TRBJ2-1; TCRdb gives TRBD1 as the D gene, but with no DNA this cannot be confirmed. This CDR3 contains 12 residues. From germline, CDR1 is MDHEN and CDR2 SYDVKM. CDR3 region: CASSSGQGAWFF.

The V call is TRBV5-1, the J call TRBJ2-7. The CDR3 sequence is 11 residues long. CDR1 and CDR2 from the germline V gene are SGHRS and YFSETQ. CDR3 sequence: CASRPFYEQYF.

V and J are TRBV6-2 or TRBV6-3 and TRBJ2-7; TCRdb lists TRBD1, though no DNA is available to test this call. Germline V CDR1 and CDR2: MNHEY, SVGEGT. This CDR3 is built from 16 residues. CDR3 in amino acids: CASSYSGTPGGGEQYF.

The genes are TRBV5-5 and TRBJ1-1. Germline CDR1 reads SGHKS; CDR2 reads YYEKEE (reference sequence). CDR3 length: 13 amino acids. The CDR3 protein is CASSFTLGTEAFF.

The V and J genes are TRBV6-5 and TRBJ2-5; the TRBD2 assignment by TCRdb is unverifiable without DNA. The length of the CDR3 is 15 residues. Germline V lookup: CDR1 MNHEY, CDR2 SVGAGI. The CDR3 loop is CASSYWVGEGETQYF.

J is TRBJ2-3 and V is TRBV7-2; TCRdb's assignment of TRBD2 cannot be checked, as there is no DNA. The germline V gene has CDR1 SGHTA and CDR2 FQGNSA. CDR3 size: 16 residues. CDR3 in amino acids: CASPPASRASTDTQYF.

The V call is TRBV5-1, the J call TRBJ2-6; TCRdb returns TRBD1, unconfirmable since there is no DNA. This CDR3 comprises 20 residues. Per germline, CDR1 SGHRS and CDR2 YFSETQ. The CDR3 region is CASSRWGQGPDISGANVLTF.

This chain joins TRBV20-1 and TRBJ2-4; TCRdb outputs TRBD2, but without DNA this stays unchecked. The CDR3 loop spans 19 amino acids. Per germline, CDR1 DFQATT and CDR2 SNEGSKA (reference sequence). CDR3: CSASDGARGPKGAKNIQYF.

This chain links TRBV7-2 with TRBJ1-1; absent DNA, TCRdb's TRBD1 call cannot be checked. CDR1 and CDR2 from the germline V gene are SGHTA and FQGNSA. The CDR3 runs to 15 residues. The CDR3 loop reads CASSWLDRGQTEAFF. Looking up the rest from reference TRBV7-2 and TRBJ1-1 gives the full variable domain: GAGVSQSPSNKVTEKGKDVELRCDPISGHTALYWYRQSLGQGLEFLIYFQGNSAPDKSGLPSDRFSAERTGGSVSTLTIQRTQQEDSAVYLCASSWLDRGQTEAFFGQGTRLTVV.

The CDR3 protein is CASSEMYTGELFF. The chain employs TRBV6-1 and TRBJ2-2. Germline V CDR1 and CDR2: MNHNS, SASEGT. The CDR3 extends over 13 amino acids.

The chain couples TRBV11-2 to TRBJ2-3; the D gene TCRdb calls, TRBD2, cannot be checked with no DNA. The CDR3 totals 19 residues. Germline CDR1 is SGHAT and CDR2 is FQNNGV. This CDR3 reads CASSPTSGGLRFSTDTQYF.

This sequence joins TRBV5-1 and TRBJ2-3; the TCRdb D gene call, TRBD1, has no DNA to confirm it. CDR1 and CDR2 from the germline V gene are SGHRS and YFSETQ. The CDR3 loop spans 16 amino acids. CDR3 in amino acids: CASSWTGQGNTDTQYF.

The chain has TRBV28 and TRBJ2-7. Germline lookup yields CDR1 MDHEN and CDR2 SYDVKM. This CDR3 is 11 amino acids long. CDR3 sequence: CASSSLYEQYF.

The V call is TRBV4-3, the J call TRBJ1-2; TCRdb picks TRBD1, but there is no DNA to check that call. Germline lookup yields CDR1 LGHNA and CDR2 YSLEER. This CDR3 contains 16 residues. CDR3 amino acids: CASSQGPSGTSYGYTF.

The chain is built from TRBV5-1 and TRBJ2-6; there is no DNA to check the TCRdb D call of TRBD2. CDR3 size: 17 residues. CDR1 is SGHRS and CDR2 is YFSETQ in the germline V gene. CDR3 protein: CASSGGLADSGANVLTF.

The rearrangement joins TRBV12-3 or TRBV12-4 to TRBJ1-5; with no DNA, the TCRdb D assignment of TRBD1 cannot be verified. The CDR3 contains 18 residues. This CDR3 reads CASTVPTPGRYSNQPQHF.

The chain has TRBV12-3 or TRBV12-4 and TRBJ1-5; TCRdb's assignment of TRBD1 cannot be checked, as there is no DNA. This CDR3 comprises 15 residues. CDR3 residues: CASSLVGTANQPQHF.

J is TRBJ2-5 and V is TRBV10-3; no DNA is available, so the TRBD1 call from TCRdb remains unchecked. The CDR3 is made up of 14 amino acids. Germline values: CDR1 ENHRY, CDR2 SYGVKD. CDR3 in amino acids: CAISESGQQETQYF.

CDR3 amino acids: CASSPDFQTGLNHEQYF. The V and J genes are TRBV4-3 and TRBJ2-7; TCRdb's D gene call, TRBD1, goes unchecked for lack of DNA. The CDR3 is made up of 17 amino acids. The germline V gene has CDR1 LGHNA and CDR2 YSLEER.